Presented here are 32 T cell receptor beta chains from one specimen sequenced in a study of T cell repertoires in cytomegalovirus infection. Their antigen targets remain unknown. TCRdb independently ran MiXCR on the reads; one entry per CDR3 protein. The data contain 70,000 to 95,000 distinct CDR3 sequences, approximately 30% of them singletons. The sample here was CD8+ T cells from cultured PBMCs, taken from culture after CMV antigen stimulation. These TCRs come from a human donor in good health (CMV status not recorded). Some clones in this sample may be carry-over from other donors' samples.

This clonotype has a count of ten or more. The chain couples TRBV6-1 to TRBJ1-1; D is unresolved. V gave up 6 bases and J gave up 3 bases, with 14 bases separating them. CDR3 length equals 14 residues. Germline CDR1 is MNHNS and CDR2 is SASEGT. CDR3 DNA: TGTGCCAGCAGCCTCGAAAGGGAGTACACTGAAGCTTTCTTT. The encoded protein is CASSLEREYTEAFF.

This chain joins TRBV5-6 and TRBJ2-1, with D possibly being TRBD1 or TRBD2 (5 bases each). Trimming cost V 4 bases and J 0 bases, with 11 bases left between them. Per the germline V gene, CDR1 is SGHDT and CDR2 is YYEEEE. The CDR3 consists of 15 residues. The CDR3 reads CASSEGRLSYNEQFF. CDR3 bases: TGTGCCAGCAGCGAGGGACGCCTCTCCTACAATGAGCAGTTCTTC.

This clonotype was seen repeatedly, ten times or more. The rearrangement uses TRBV6-5 and TRBJ1-2, with D possibly TRBD1 on 5 matching bases. Germline V CDR1 and CDR2: MNHEY, SVGAGI. This CDR3 comprises 14 residues. V lost 0 bases, J lost 7 bases, and 12 bases lay in between. The CDR3 reads CASSYSRGVRGYTF. In DNA, the CDR3 is TGTGCCAGCAGTTACTCGCGGGGGGTACGTGGCTACACCTTC.

The chain has TRBV7-7 and TRBJ2-3; D not resolved. The germline CDR1 and CDR2 sequences are SSHAT and FNYEAQ (reference sequence). Trimming stripped 5 bases from V and 2 bases from J, with 8 bases between. There are 13 residues in the CDR3. In nucleotides, the CDR3 is TGTGCCAGCAGCAAGGATCCCACAGATACGCAGTATTTT. Protein: CASSKDPTDTQYF.

This chain joins TRBV5-4 and TRBJ2-3; D remains ambiguous. V was pared by 0 bases and J by 2 bases, with 13 bases between. The germline CDR1 and CDR2 sequences are SGHNT and YYREEE (reference sequence). This CDR3 spans 16 amino acids. In DNA form, the CDR3 reads TGTGCCAGCAGCTTGGGGGTTGGGCAGTCCACAGATACGCAGTATTTT. Protein sequence: CASSLGVGQSTDTQYF.

The gene calls are TRBV11-3 and TRBJ2-5; 9 bases line up with TRBD2. V lost 1 base to trimming and J lost 9 bases; unmatched junction nucleotides: 15. From germline, CDR1 is SGHNT and CDR2 YENEEA. The CDR3 sequence is 17 residues long. The chain's CDR3 is CASSLGVSGGIRESQYF. CDR3 coding DNA: TGTGCCAGCAGCTTAGGAGTAAGCGGGGGGATCCGCGAGTCCCAGTACTTC.

This clonotype was seen ten or more times. The J gene is TRBJ1-6, the V gene TRBV7-9; D not resolved. The V gene's germline CDR1 is SEHNR and CDR2 FQNEAQ (reference sequence). The ends were cut back, 5 bases at V and 0 bases at J, with 23 bases in the middle. The CDR3 length is 20 residues. The CDR3: CASSPSGEEWVSSYNSPLHF. Written as DNA, the CDR3 is TGTGCCAGCAGCCCTAGTGGGGAGGAGTGGGTGAGCTCCTATAATTCACCCCTCCACTTT. Complete variable domain (other parts from reference TRBV7-9 and TRBJ1-6): DTGVSQNPRHKITKRGQNVTFRCDPISEHNRLYWYRQTLGQGPEFLTYFQNEAQLEKSRLLSDRFSAERPKGSFSTLEIQRTEQGDSAMYLCASSPSGEEWVSSYNSPLHFGNGTRLTVT.

This sequence joins TRBV27 and TRBJ2-7, with TRBD1 as a possible D gene (6 bases). The CDR3 runs to 12 residues. V lost 5 bases and J lost 6, with 11 bases in between. Germline V gene data show CDR1 as MNHEY and CDR2 as SMNVEV (reference sequence). CDR3 protein: CASSVQGREQYF. The CDR3 nucleotides are TGTGCCAGCAGTGTCCAGGGGCGCGAGCAGTACTTC.

CDR3 loop: CASSSGKVYEQYF. Here the CDR3 DNA reads TGTGCCAGCAGTTCTGGAAAGGTGTACGAGCAGTACTTC. The V and J genes are TRBV5-3 and TRBJ2-7; D gene ambiguous. TRBV5-3 is known as an ORF, though its function is uncertain. V gave up 8 bases and J gave up 4 bases, with 16 bases separating them. This CDR3 is 13 amino acids long.

The chain links TRBV6-6 to TRBJ1-2, with D uncertain. Between the trimmed V and J ends, which lost 6 bases and 8 bases, there was a span of 13 bases. The CDR3 is 12 residues long. Germline V gene sequence: CDR1 MNHNY, CDR2 SVGAGI (reference sequence). In nucleotides, the CDR3 is TGTGCCAGCAGCCCCGGCAACCGGGGCTACACCTTC. It translates to CASSPGNRGYTF.

This clonotype turned up a few times. The rearrangement joins TRBV12-3 or TRBV12-4 to TRBJ2-2, with 8 positions matching TRBD1. Trimming cost V 4 bases and J 7 bases; bases outside gene matches: 8. This CDR3 contains 15 residues. CDR3 loop: CASSSGGVSSGELFF. CDR3 in DNA: TGTGCCAGCAGTTCAGGGGGCGTGAGCAGCGGGGAGCTGTTTTTT.

The V call is TRBV12-3 or TRBV12-4, the J call TRBJ2-7; D is possibly TRBD2 (5 bases). This CDR3 has 14 residues. Deletions cut 3 bases from V and 3 bases from J, with 12 bases between. The CDR3 spells CASSFRGYDYEQYF. The CDR3 DNA reads TGTGCCAGCAGTTTCCGAGGGTACGACTACGAGCAGTACTTC.

This clonotype was counted ten times or more. The CDR3 sequence: CASSLTGLAGEDEQFF. The DNA of the CDR3 is TGTGCCAGCAGCTTAACGGGACTAGCGGGGGAGGATGAGCAGTTCTTC. V and J are TRBV7-9 and TRBJ2-1; the match to TRBD2 covers 14 bases. Germline V gene lookup returns CDR1 SEHNR and CDR2 FQNEAQ (reference sequence). With V trimmed by 2 bases and J by 8 bases, 5 bases remained unmatched. The CDR3 sequence is 16 residues long.

In its sample, this clonotype was seen a few times. This chain's CDR3 is CASSFAGDTQYF. The CDR3 nucleotides read TGTGCCAGCAGCTTCGCAGGTGATACGCAGTATTTT. V gene TRBV7-9 combines with J gene TRBJ2-3; the D is unclear. Germline-derived CDR1 and CDR2 are SEHNR and FQNEAQ (reference sequence). This CDR3 is built from 12 residues. Trimming stripped 3 bases from V and 6 bases from J, with 7 bases between.

This chain joins TRBV13 and TRBJ1-2, with 7 nucleotides matching TRBD1. Germline assignment: CDR1 PRHDT and CDR2 FYEKMQ (reference sequence). V shed 0 bases and J 7 bases; nucleotides not matched to a gene: 17. There are 18 residues in the CDR3. The CDR3 coding sequence is TGTGCCAGCAGCTTAGGCATACTGACAGGGAGGTCGGATTCTGGCTACACCTTC. Residues: CASSLGILTGRSDSGYTF.

This clonotype occurred many times. V is TRBV7-9 and J is TRBJ2-1; D unclear. The CDR3 sequence is 17 residues long. Germline CDR1 and CDR2: SEHNR and FQNEAQ (reference sequence). V gave up 1 base and J gave up 4 bases, with 17 bases separating them. The chain's CDR3 is CASSLDGPRGRYNEQFF. The DNA of the CDR3 is TGTGCCAGCAGCTTAGATGGGCCCAGAGGAAGGTACAATGAGCAGTTCTTC.

The rearrangement links TRBV12-3 or TRBV12-4 to TRBJ2-7; D perhaps matches TRBD1 (6 bases). This CDR3 is built from 16 residues. Trimming shortened V by 5 bases and J by 0 bases, and 17 bases separated the two germline ends. Here the CDR3 reads CASSPPPGQSSYEQYF. The DNA for the CDR3 is TGTGCCAGCAGTCCGCCCCCAGGACAGAGCTCCTACGAGCAGTACTTC.

The chain uses TRBV3-1 and TRBJ1-3; no firm D call. CDR1 LGHDT and CDR2 YNNKEL come from the germline V gene (reference sequence). The CDR3 is 17 amino acids. V lost 1 base and J 0 bases, leaving 13 bases between the germline ends. The CDR3 protein is CASSQAALESSGNTIYF. The CDR3 region has the DNA TGTGCCAGCAGCCAAGCCGCTCTTGAGAGCTCTGGAAACACCATATATTTT.

The rearrangement uses TRBV7-6 and TRBJ1-5; no clear D gene. Trimming pared 2 bases from V and 0 bases from J, leaving 8 bases between. Per the germline V gene, CDR1 is SGHVS and CDR2 is FNYEAQ. This CDR3 is built from 15 residues. CDR3 sequence: CASSLNSDSNQPQHF. CDR3 DNA sequence: TGTGCCAGCAGCTTAAATAGTGATAGCAATCAGCCCCAGCATTTT. The whole variable domain, filled in from reference TRBV7-6 and TRBJ1-5, reads GAGVSQSPRYKVTKRGQDVALRCDPISGHVSLYWYRQALGQGPEFLTYFNYEAQQDKSGLPNDRFSAERPEGSISTLTIQRTEQRDSAMYRCASSLNSDSNQPQHFGDGTRLSIL.

The table lists this clonotype with a few counts. V usage is TRBV4-1 and J usage is TRBJ2-1; D call uncertain. Germline assignment: CDR1 MGHRA and CDR2 YSYEKL. The CDR3 extends over 16 amino acids. The V gene lost 6 bases and the J gene lost 3 bases, with 18 bases spanning the gap. CDR3 nucleotides: TGCGCCAGCAGGGAAGGGCCCGGTGTGGTCTACAATGAGCAGTTCTTC. It is translated as CASREGPGVVYNEQFF.

CDR3 protein: CASSRMTGTGPWGETQYF. The CDR3 bases are TGTGCCAGCAGTCGAATGACCGGGACAGGCCCTTGGGGAGAGACCCAGTACTTC. The gene calls are TRBV28 and TRBJ2-5; TRBD1 matches 8 bases. V lost 5 bases and J lost 4; bases outside the gene matches: 18. The V gene's germline CDR1 is MDHEN and CDR2 SYDVKM. There are 18 residues in the CDR3.

This clonotype was counted ten times or more. The rearrangement joins TRBV28 to TRBJ2-5; no firm D call. Trimming pared 6 bases from V and 5 bases from J, leaving 22 bases between. CDR3 length equals 16 residues. The germline gives CDR1 MDHEN, CDR2 SYDVKM. In DNA, the CDR3 is TGTGCCAGCAGCCCGTCGGGTGAAATTCTTACGGAGACCCAGTACTTC. Translating gives CASSPSGEILTETQYF.

Only a few counts were recorded for this clonotype. The chain carries TRBV12-3 or TRBV12-4 and TRBJ1-2; the D is unclear. The V end lost 8 bases, the J end lost 2 bases, and 18 bases lay between the germline ends. This CDR3 has 15 residues. CDR3 nucleotides: TGTGCCAGCGGTCGTTTGCCACAGTTAAACTATGGCTACACCTTC. Its protein product is CASGRLPQLNYGYTF.

This clonotype has only a few counts. This rearrangement joins TRBV7-9 to TRBJ2-3; unclear D gene. Germline V gene sequence: CDR1 SEHNR, CDR2 FQNEAQ (reference sequence). The CDR3 runs to 12 residues. V was cut by 5 bases and J by 7 bases, with 10 bases left in between. The CDR3 sequence is CASSDDSNTQYF. The CDR3 bases are TGTGCCAGCAGCGACGACTCGAATACGCAGTATTTT.

This clonotype was detected many times. The V call is TRBV7-8, the J call TRBJ2-1; no firm D call. Trimming removed 6 bases from V and 4 bases from J, with 7 bases in between. Germline V gives CDR1 SGHVS, CDR2 FQNEAQ. This CDR3 contains 12 residues. The CDR3 nucleotides read TGTGCCAGCAGTATAATGTACAATGAGCAGTTCTTC. Translated: CASSIMYNEQFF. The entire variable domain, with the rest obtained from reference TRBV7-8 and TRBJ2-1, is as follows: GAGVSQSPRYKVAKRGQDVALRCDPISGHVSLFWYQQALGQGPEFLTYFQNEAQLDKSGLPSDRFFAERPEGSVSTLKIQRTQQEDSAVYLCASSIMYNEQFFGPGTRLTVL.

This clonotype has only a few counts. This chain connects TRBV5-5 to TRBJ2-3; 8 bases match TRBD2. The CDR3 sequence is 16 residues long. The germline CDR1 and CDR2 sequences are SGHKS and YYEKEE (reference sequence). V dropped 0 bases and J dropped 5; count of bases not matched to a gene: 8. CDR3 DNA sequence: TGTGCCAGCAGCTTGGCCGGGGGGGGCGCGGTAGATACGCAGTATTTT. Its translation is CASSLAGGGAVDTQYF.

In regard to this clonotype: The germline gene is not matched at one end of the junction; a read error may be the cause. V is TRBV6-5 and J is TRBJ1-1; D not certain. The CDR3 runs to 14 residues. Germline V lookup: CDR1 MNHEY, CDR2 SVGAGI. The CDR3 DNA is TGTGCCAGCAGTTACAGGCAAGCGAACACTAAAGCTTTCTTT. Protein product: CASSYRQANTKAFF.

This clonotype was recorded a few times. The genes are TRBV2 and TRBJ1-2; 8 bases fit TRBD1. The CDR3 loop spans 16 amino acids. The junction had 10 bases not matched to a gene; V was cut back by 4 bases and J by 3 bases. Germline loops: CDR1 SNHLY, CDR2 FYNNEI. In DNA, the CDR3 is TGTGCCAGCAGTGGGTCAGGGGGCGCTCCGGACTATGGCTACACCTTC. As protein: CASSGSGGAPDYGYTF.

This clonotype was seen only a few times. The chain combines TRBV4-2 with TRBJ2-3; 8 bases agree with TRBD2. The CDR3 has 16 amino acids. Germline V CDR1 and CDR2: LGHNA, YNFKEQ. J gave up 6 bases and V 0 bases, and 8 bases lay outside the gene matches. CDR3 residues: CASSQEATGGPDTQYF. In nucleotides, the CDR3 is TGTGCCAGCAGCCAAGAAGCAACGGGGGGGCCCGATACGCAGTATTTT.

The chain uses TRBV2 and TRBJ1-5, with TRBD1 as a possible D gene (5 bases). The CDR3 loop spans 14 amino acids. Germline assignment: CDR1 SNHLY and CDR2 FYNNEI. Trimming left V 4 bases short and J 5 bases short, with 12 bases between. The CDR3 reads CASSAFRDHQPQHF. The CDR3 DNA reads as TGTGCCAGCAGTGCATTCAGGGACCATCAGCCCCAGCATTTT.

The gene calls are TRBV25-1 and TRBJ1-3; D is unresolved. The CDR3 is 15 amino acids. Germline V gives CDR1 MGHDK, CDR2 SYGVNS. V gave up 2 bases and J gave up 4 bases, with 12 bases separating them. The CDR3 spells CASSEPGREGNTIYF. CDR3 nucleotide sequence: TGTGCCAGCAGTGAACCCGGGCGGGAAGGAAACACCATATATTTT.

This clonotype was seen only a few times. The J gene is TRBJ1-2, the V gene TRBV7-8, with 7 bases matching TRBD1. This CDR3 region has 14 residues. From germline, CDR1 is SGHVS and CDR2 FQNEAQ. V dropped 1 base and J dropped 6; count of bases not matched to a gene: 5. CDR3: CASSLGGTADGYTF. CDR3 nucleotides: TGTGCCAGCAGCTTAGGTGGGACAGCGGATGGCTACACCTTC.